A single TCR beta chain is shown here with its context. Its antigen is unidentified. Investigators reverse transcribed all isolated RNA, so they sequenced expressed TCRB transcripts. Repertoires were generated with immunoSEQ multiplex PCR, while TCRdb's copy carries only in-frame clones and drops some. The sample yields about 340,000 clones, 8% seen once. Cell sorting via CD45RO/CCR7/CD25/CD127/CD95/CD27 was performed to obtain CD4+ naive, central memory, regulatory and stem cell-like memory cells. The data stem from a study of beta chain features in type 1 diabetes. For the study at large: The study examined about 100 million sorted cells across all samples. Notes on the study in general: TCRB CDR3s were moderately but significantly shorter in Type 1 diabetes patients in all four CD4+ subsets.

Trimming removed 2 bases from V and 0 bases from J, with 10 bases in between. CDR1 is LGHNA and CDR2 is YNFKEQ in the germline V gene. There are 15 residues in the CDR3. The TCR comes from a woman younger than 30 in good health. Sequenced input: central memory CD4+ T cells from blood. The chain combines TRBV4-2 with TRBJ1-1; no clear D. CDR3 DNA sequence: TGTGCCAGCAGCCAACTTGGGTTTCTGAACACTGAAGCTTTCTTT. Protein product: CASSQLGFLNTEAFF.